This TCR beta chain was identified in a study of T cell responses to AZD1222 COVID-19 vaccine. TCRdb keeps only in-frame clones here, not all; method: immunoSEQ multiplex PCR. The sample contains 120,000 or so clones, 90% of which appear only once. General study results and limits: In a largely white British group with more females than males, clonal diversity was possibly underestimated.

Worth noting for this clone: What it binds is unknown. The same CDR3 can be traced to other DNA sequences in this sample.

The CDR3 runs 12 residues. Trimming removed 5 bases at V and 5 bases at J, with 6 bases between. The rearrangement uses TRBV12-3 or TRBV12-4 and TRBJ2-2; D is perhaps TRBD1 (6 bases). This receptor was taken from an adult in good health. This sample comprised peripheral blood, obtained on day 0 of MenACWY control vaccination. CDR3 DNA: TGTGCCAGCAGTAGGGGGACCGGGGAGCTGTTTTTT. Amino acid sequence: CASSRGTGELFF.